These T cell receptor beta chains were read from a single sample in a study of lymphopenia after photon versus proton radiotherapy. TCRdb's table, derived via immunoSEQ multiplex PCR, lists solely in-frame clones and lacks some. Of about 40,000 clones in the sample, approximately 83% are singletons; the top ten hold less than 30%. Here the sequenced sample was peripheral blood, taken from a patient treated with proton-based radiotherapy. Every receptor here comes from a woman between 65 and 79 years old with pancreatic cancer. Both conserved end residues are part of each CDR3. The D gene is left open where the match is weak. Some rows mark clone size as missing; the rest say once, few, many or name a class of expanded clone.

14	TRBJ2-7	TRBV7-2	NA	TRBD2	CASSPASGRNEQYF	TGTGCCAGCAGCCCAGCTAGCGGGAGAAACGAGCAGTACTTC
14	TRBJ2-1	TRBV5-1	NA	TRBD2	CASESGLAYNEQFF	TGCGCCAGTGAATCGGGACTAGCATACAATGAGCAGTTCTTC
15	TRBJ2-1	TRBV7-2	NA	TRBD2	CASSFMKASGTEQFF	TGTGCCAGCAGCTTTATGAAGGCTAGCGGGACTGAGCAGTTCTTC
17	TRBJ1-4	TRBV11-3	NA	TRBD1	CASSLATPLDRREELFF	TGTGCCAGCAGCTTAGCAACTCCCCTGGACAGGCGCGAAGAACTGTTTTTT
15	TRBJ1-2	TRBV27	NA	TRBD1	CASSFHRQGSYGYTF	TGTGCCAGCAGTTTCCACCGACAGGGATCCTATGGCTACACCTTC
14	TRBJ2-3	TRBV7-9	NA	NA	CASSFNGAADTQYF	TGTGCCAGCAGCTTTAACGGGGCCGCAGATACGCAGTATTTT
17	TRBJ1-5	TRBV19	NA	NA	CASSKGGASDSNQPQHF	TGTGCCAGTAGTAAGGGGGGGGCCAGTGATAGCAATCAGCCCCAGCATTTT
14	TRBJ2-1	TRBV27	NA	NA	CASSFHLKMNEQFF	TGTGCCAGCAGTTTTCACTTAAAGATGAATGAGCAGTTCTTC
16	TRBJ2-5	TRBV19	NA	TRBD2	CASSGIWAGAQETQYF	TGTGCCAGTAGTGGGATCTGGGCGGGAGCTCAAGAGACCCAGTACTTC
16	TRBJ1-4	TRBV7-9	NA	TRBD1	CASSASDRGLNEKLFF	TGTGCCAGCAGCGCTAGTGACAGGGGGCTTAATGAAAAACTGTTTTTT
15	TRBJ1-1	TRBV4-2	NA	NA	CASSQAYGVDTEAFF	TGTGCCAGCAGCCAGGCCTACGGGGTCGACACTGAAGCTTTCTTT
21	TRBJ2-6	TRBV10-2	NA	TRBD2	CASSEYYTSGATFSGANVLTF	TGCGCCAGCAGTGAGTATTATACTAGCGGCGCTACCTTCTCTGGGGCCAACGTCCTGACTTTC
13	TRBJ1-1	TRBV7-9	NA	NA	CASSPDSGKGAFF	TGTGCCAGCAGCCCGGACTCGGGGAAGGGGGCTTTCTTT
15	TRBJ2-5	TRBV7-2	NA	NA	CASSSQRGSQETQYF	TGTGCCAGCAGCTCACAGCGAGGCTCCCAAGAGACCCAGTACTTC
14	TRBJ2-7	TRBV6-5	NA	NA	CASSYLGGNHEQYF	TGTGCCAGCAGTTACTTAGGCGGGAACCACGAGCAGTACTTC
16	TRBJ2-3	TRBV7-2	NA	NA	CASSLAEARGTDTQYF	TGTGCCAGCAGCTTAGCGGAAGCAAGAGGCACAGATACGCAGTATTTT
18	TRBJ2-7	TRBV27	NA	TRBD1	CASSLFTLPGQGFREQYF	TGTGCCAGCAGCTTATTCACCCTACCGGGACAGGGGTTTCGCGAGCAGTACTTC
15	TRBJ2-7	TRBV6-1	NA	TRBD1	CASIQSQGAPYEQYF	TGTGCCAGCATTCAGTCACAGGGGGCTCCGTACGAGCAGTACTTC
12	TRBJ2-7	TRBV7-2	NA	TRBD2	CASRAGAYEQYF	TGTGCCAGCAGGGCGGGGGCCTACGAGCAGTACTTC
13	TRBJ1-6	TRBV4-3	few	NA	CASSQPLNSPLHF	TGCGCCAGCAGCCAGCCACTAAATTCACCCCTCCACTTT
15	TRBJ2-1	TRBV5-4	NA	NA	CASSLRLGSYNEQFF	TGTGCCAGCAGCTTGAGGCTGGGTTCCTACAATGAGCAGTTCTTC
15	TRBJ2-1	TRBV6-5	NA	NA	CASSYQTRVGNEQFF	TGTGCCAGCAGTTACCAAACCAGGGTTGGCAATGAGCAGTTCTTC
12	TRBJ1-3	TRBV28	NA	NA	CASSLVGNTIYF	TGTGCCAGCAGTTTGGTTGGAAACACCATATATTTT
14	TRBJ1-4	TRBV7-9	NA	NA	CASADIATNEKLFF	TGTGCCAGCGCCGATATTGCAACTAATGAAAAACTGTTTTTT
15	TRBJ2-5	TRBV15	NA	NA	CATSRDLGTQETQYF	TGTGCCACCAGCAGAGATCTAGGAACACAAGAGACCCAGTACTTC
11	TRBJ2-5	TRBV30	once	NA	CAWSVSQTQYF	TGTGCCTGGAGTGTAAGCCAAACCCAGTACTTC
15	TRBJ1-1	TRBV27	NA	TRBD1	CASSFGQGMSTEAFF	TGTGCCAGCAGTTTCGGACAGGGGATGTCCACTGAAGCTTTCTTT
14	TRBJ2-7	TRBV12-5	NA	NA	CASGPHDGLAEQYF	TGTGCTAGTGGCCCTCACGACGGGCTCGCCGAGCAGTACTTC
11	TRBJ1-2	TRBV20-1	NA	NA	CSALGRDGYTF	TGCAGTGCCCTCGGACGTGATGGCTACACCTTC
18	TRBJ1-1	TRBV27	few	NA	CASSLATSSGRVGTEAFF	TGTGCCAGCAGTTTAGCAACCTCCTCTGGCAGGGTAGGCACTGAAGCTTTCTTT
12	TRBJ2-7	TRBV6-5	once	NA	CASSYGGPEQYF	TGTGCCAGCAGTTACGGGGGCCCCGAGCAGTACTTC
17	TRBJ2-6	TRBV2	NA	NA	CASSQRITLSGANVLTF	TGTGCCAGCAGTCAGAGAATTACACTCTCTGGGGCCAACGTCCTGACTTTC
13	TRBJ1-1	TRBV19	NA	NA	CASSITLNTEAFF	TGTGCCAGTAGTATAACGCTGAACACTGAAGCTTTCTTT
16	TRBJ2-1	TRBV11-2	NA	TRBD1	CASSLRRDRVNNEQFF	TGTGCCAGCAGCTTACGCCGGGACAGGGTCAACAATGAGCAGTTCTTC
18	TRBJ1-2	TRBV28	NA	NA	CASSLWGRVQNSNYGYTF	TGTGCCAGCAGTTTATGGGGCAGGGTTCAGAATTCCAACTATGGCTACACCTTC
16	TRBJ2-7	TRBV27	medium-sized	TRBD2	CASSPFAGRDGYEQYF	TGTGCCAGCAGTCCCTTCGCCGGGAGGGACGGGTACGAGCAGTACTTC
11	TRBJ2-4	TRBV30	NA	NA	CAWMGKNIQYF	TGTGCCTGGATGGGGAAAAACATTCAGTACTTC
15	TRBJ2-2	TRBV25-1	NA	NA	CASSESGILTGELFF	TGTGCCAGCAGTGAATCGGGCATCCTAACCGGGGAGCTGTTTTTT
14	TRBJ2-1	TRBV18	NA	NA	CASSLRLAHNEQFF	TGTGCCAGCTCACTACGCCTAGCACACAATGAGCAGTTCTTC
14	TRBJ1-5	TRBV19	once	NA	CASSPPGHNQPQHF	TGTGCCAGTAGCCCACCGGGGCACAATCAGCCCCAGCATTTT
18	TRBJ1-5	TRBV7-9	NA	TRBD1	CASSLEATGTGNSQPQHF	TGTGCCAGCAGCTTAGAGGCCACCGGGACAGGGAATAGTCAGCCCCAGCATTTT
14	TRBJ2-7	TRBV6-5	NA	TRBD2	CASRSSGGVYEQYF	TGTGCCAGCAGATCAAGCGGGGGGGTATACGAGCAGTACTTC
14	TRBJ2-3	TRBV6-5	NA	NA	CASSRGTSTDTQYF	TGTGCCAGCAGTCGCGGGACTTCCACAGATACGCAGTATTTT
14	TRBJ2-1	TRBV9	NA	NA	CASSVSGSDNEQFF	TGTGCCAGCAGCGTATCAGGGTCGGACAATGAGCAGTTCTTC
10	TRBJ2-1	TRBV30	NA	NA	CAWSVNEQFF	TGTGCCTGGAGTGTTAATGAGCAGTTCTTC
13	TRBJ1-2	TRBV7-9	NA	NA	CASSLVPGLGYTF	TGTGCCAGCAGCTTAGTCCCCGGGTTAGGCTACACCTTC
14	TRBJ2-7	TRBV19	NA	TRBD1	CASSRDRGGYEQYF	TGTGCCAGTAGTAGGGACAGGGGAGGCTACGAGCAGTACTTC
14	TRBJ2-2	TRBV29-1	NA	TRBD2	CSVSSGRASGELFF	TGCAGCGTGTCTAGCGGGAGGGCCTCGGGGGAGCTGTTTTTT
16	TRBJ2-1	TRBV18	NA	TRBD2	CASSRYSGRSYNEQFF	TGTGCCAGCTCGCGATATAGCGGGAGGTCCTACAATGAGCAGTTCTTC
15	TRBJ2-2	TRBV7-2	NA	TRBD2	CASSLIAGETGELFF	TGTGCCAGCAGCTTGATAGCGGGGGAGACCGGGGAGCTGTTTTTT
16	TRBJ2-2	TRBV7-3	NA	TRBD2	CASSQGLGGNTGELFF	TGTGCCAGCAGCCAGGGACTAGGAGGGAACACCGGGGAGCTGTTTTTT
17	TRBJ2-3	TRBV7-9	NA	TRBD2	CASSHQTSGVGTDTQYF	TGTGCCAGCAGCCATCAGACTAGCGGGGTGGGCACAGATACGCAGTATTTT
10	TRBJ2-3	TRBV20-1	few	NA	CSASRDTQYF	TGCAGTGCTAGTCGCGATACGCAGTATTTT
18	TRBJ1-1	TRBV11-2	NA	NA	CASSLYRTPGTVNTEAFF	TGTGCCAGCAGCTTATACCGTACCCCCGGAACAGTGAACACTGAAGCTTTCTTT
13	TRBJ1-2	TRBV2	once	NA	CASSAQGSYGYTF	TGTGCCAGCAGTGCACAGGGTAGCTATGGCTACACCTTC